This TCR beta chain emerged from a study of follicular helper T cells after annual influenza vaccination. Study summary: Some donors were sampled over the 2013-2014, 2014-2015 and 2015-2016 vaccinations. Study findings and constraints: Yearly vaccinations repeatedly recalled conserved clonotypes in ICOS+CD38+ cTfh. Most later recoveries of Day 7 ICOS+CD38+ clones were ICOS-CD38- cTfh.

About this clone: Its target is not known.

As to time point: 2014-2015 season, pre-vaccination. Vaccine contraindications, substance abuse, HIV/AIDS, active malignancy and active illness excluded donors. Clones were sequenced by immunoSEQ multiplex PCR, and TCRdb holds only the in-frame ones, with some missing. The sample records about 27,000 clones, roughly 80% being singletons. The V segment lost 3 bases and the J segment 4 bases; nucleotides outside the gene matches: 14. The CDR3 contains 17 residues. The germline V gene encodes CDR1 KGHSH and CDR2 LQKENI. This rearrangement joins TRBV18 to TRBJ2-7; 8 bases line up with TRBD2. Sequences were derived from CXCR5+ CD38- circulating T follicular helper cells from blood, sampled on the day of influenza vaccination. Described subset: circulating Tfh, non-naive CD4+CXCR5+PD-1+ (ICOS+CD38+ or ICOS-CD38-). The sequence was collected from an adult who received the influenza vaccine. The CDR3 protein is CASSPNPPGLVSYEQYF. As DNA, the CDR3 is TGTGCCAGCTCACCCAACCCGCCGGGACTAGTTTCGTACGAGCAGTACTTC. The complete variable domain, with remaining parts taken from reference TRBV18 and TRBJ2-7, reads NAGVMQNPRHLVRRRGQEARLRCSPMKGHSHVYWYRQLPEEGLKFMVYLQKENIIDESGMPKERFSAEFPKEGPSILRIQQVVRGDSAAYFCASSPNPPGLVSYEQYFGPGTRLTVT.